This T cell receptor (beta chain) was obtained from a study of regulatory T cells in long-lasting Graves disease. Study-level findings and limits: Compared with new cases, persistent Graves' patients showed reduced TCR diversity. Newly diagnosed patients shared 1,000 or so public clonotypes; persistent patients shared a few thousand. Accuracy may have suffered from the small sample size.

Comment on this clonotype: Its antigen remains unidentified.

Through Arm-PCR of CDR3 regions and iRepertoire HTBI primers, TCR beta libraries were built. Authors' data handling: Identified across the samples were 50 to 70 TRBV segments and 14 TRBJ segments. TCRdb analysed the multiplex PCR reads with MiXCR anew, one entry per CDR3 protein. For this entry, the V and J calls and clone size follow TCRdb and not the study's own pipeline. The sample has 500,000 to 800,000 distinct CDR3 sequences; about 30% are singletons. Time point defined: persistent/refractory GD, antithyroid drugs over 5 years with positive TRAb. Extracted RNA from PBMCs served as the source of the TCR library. V dropped 4 bases and J dropped 4; count of bases not matched to a gene: 13. CDR1 is MNHEY, CDR2 SMNVEV, per germline (reference sequence). This CDR3 is 16 amino acids long.

The source of this sequence is a female donor with Graves disease. The chain recombines TRBV27 with TRBJ2-7, with TRBD1 matching 7 bases. The sample in question was peripheral blood mononuclear cells (PBMCs), obtained when the disease was refractory, from a patient treated with antithyroid drugs. The CDR3 DNA reads as TGTGCCAGCAGTTCTACCCGGACAGGAGCTCAATACGAGCAGTACTTC. Its protein product is CASSSTRTGAQYEQYF.